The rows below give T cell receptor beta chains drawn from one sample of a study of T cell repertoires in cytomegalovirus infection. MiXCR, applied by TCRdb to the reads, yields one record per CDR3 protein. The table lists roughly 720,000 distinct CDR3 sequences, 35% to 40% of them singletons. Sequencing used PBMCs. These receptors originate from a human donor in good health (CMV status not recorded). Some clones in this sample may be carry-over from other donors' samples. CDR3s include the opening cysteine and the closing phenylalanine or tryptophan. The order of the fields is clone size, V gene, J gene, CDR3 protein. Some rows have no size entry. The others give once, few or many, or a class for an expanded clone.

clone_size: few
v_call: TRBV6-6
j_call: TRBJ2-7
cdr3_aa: CASKSGTNPYEQYF

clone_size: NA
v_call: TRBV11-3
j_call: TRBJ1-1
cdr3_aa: CASSLRGGMTESFF

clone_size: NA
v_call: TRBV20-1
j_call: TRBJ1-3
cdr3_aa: CSARRQGELPGNTIYF

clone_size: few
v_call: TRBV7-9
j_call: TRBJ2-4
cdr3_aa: CASSPGVRKNIQYF

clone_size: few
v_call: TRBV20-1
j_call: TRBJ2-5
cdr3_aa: CSATRLSQTKETQYF

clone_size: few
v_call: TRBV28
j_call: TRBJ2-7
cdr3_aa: CASARTSGSYEQYF

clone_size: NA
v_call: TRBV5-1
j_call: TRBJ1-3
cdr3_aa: CASSLDGGLLNTIYF

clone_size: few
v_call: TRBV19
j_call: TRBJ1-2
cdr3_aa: CASSIPDYGYTF

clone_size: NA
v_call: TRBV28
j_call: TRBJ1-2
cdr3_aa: CASSATSVICDYTF

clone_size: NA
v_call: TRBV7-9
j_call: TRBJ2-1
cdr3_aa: CASSLLKGQGINEQFF

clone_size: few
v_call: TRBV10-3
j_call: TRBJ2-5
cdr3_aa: CATREREGQETQYF

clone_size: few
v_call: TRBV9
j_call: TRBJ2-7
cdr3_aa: CASSATGTDPYEQYF

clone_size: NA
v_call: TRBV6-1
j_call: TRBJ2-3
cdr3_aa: CASSEFPYGTDTQYF